A single sample is the source of the 12 T cell receptor beta chains below, sequenced in a study of shared clonotypes between healthy human individuals. Profiling relied on immunoSEQ multiplex PCR, and the TCRdb table lists in-frame clones only, not all of them. Of hundreds of thousands of clones listed, roughly 96% were seen once; the top ten hold 0.32%. Sequencing input: memory CD8+ T cells sorted from blood. Subset here: CD45RO+ cells pooled with CCR7-negative TemRA cells. The receptor set was obtained from a man younger than 40 in good health.

V gene TRBV11-2 combines with J gene TRBJ2-7, with 8 nucleotides matching TRBD2. Germline CDR1 reads SGHAT; CDR2 reads FQNNGV. V lost 5 bases and J lost 2; bases outside the gene matches: 2. This CDR3 is built from 13 residues. CDR3 sequence reads: CASSPGLAYEQYF. CDR3 DNA sequence: TGTGCCAGCAGCCCGGGACTAGCCTACGAGCAGTACTTC.

The chain joins TRBV15 to TRBJ1-4; TRBD1 aligns across 8 bases. Per germline, CDR1 LNHNV and CDR2 YYDKDF (reference sequence). The CDR3 runs to 18 residues. J lost 0 bases, V lost 3 bases, and 9 bases had no gene match. CDR3 coding DNA: TGTGCCACCAGCAGCTACGGACAGGGAATCTCAACTAATGAAAAACTGTTTTTT. Translated: CATSSYGQGISTNEKLFF.

The V gene is TRBV6-5, the J gene TRBJ2-1, with 9 bases lining up with TRBD1. Per germline, CDR1 MNHEY and CDR2 SVGAGI. The CDR3 is 16 residues long. V was clipped by 2 bases and J by 5 bases; unmatched bases: 7. CDR3 loop: CASSYLGTGRNNEQFF. The CDR3 DNA is TGTGCCAGCAGTTACCTTGGGACAGGGAGGAACAATGAGCAGTTCTTC.

This clone was found a few times. Other DNA sequences in this specimen translate into the identical CDR3. V gene TRBV20-1 combines with J gene TRBJ1-1; D remains ambiguous. Germline loops: CDR1 DFQATT, CDR2 SNEGSKA (reference sequence). This CDR3 is built from 11 residues. The V gene lost 3 bases and the J gene lost 5 bases, with 7 bases spanning the gap. CDR3 nucleotide sequence: TGCAGTGCTAGGGGAGGAACTGAAGCTTTCTTT. Amino acid sequence: CSARGGTEAFF.

V is TRBV2 and J is TRBJ1-4; D uncertain. The V and J ends lost 2 bases and 8 bases respectively, with 15 bases between them. This CDR3 spans 15 amino acids. Germline values: CDR1 SNHLY, CDR2 FYNNEI. DNA for the CDR3: TGTGCCAGCAGTGAAAAAACCGGCAGTAGGGAAAAACTGTTTTTT. Protein product: CASSEKTGSREKLFF.

The chain links TRBV28 to TRBJ1-1; 7 positions agree with TRBD1. This CDR3 is built from 12 residues. Germline V lookup: CDR1 MDHEN, CDR2 SYDVKM. Germline trimming cut 0 bases from V and 8 bases from J; bases unmatched to any gene: 0. In DNA form, the CDR3 reads TGTGCCAGCAGTTTATGGACAGGGGAAGCTTTCTTT. As protein: CASSLWTGEAFF.

The chain has TRBV29-1 and TRBJ2-7, with D possibly TRBD1 on 5 matching bases. Trimming removed 7 bases at V and 4 bases at J, with 14 bases between. The germline gives CDR1 SQVTM, CDR2 ANQGSEA. The CDR3 length is 12 residues. The CDR3 sequence is CSATNRFYEQYF. For the CDR3, the DNA is TGCAGCGCCACAAACAGGTTTTACGAGCAGTACTTC.

The gene calls are TRBV19 and TRBJ2-7; TRBD2 matches 8 bases. Unmatched junction bases numbered 11, after V lost 5 bases and J lost 5 bases. Germline CDR1 LNHDA, CDR2 SQIVND (reference sequence). The CDR3 consists of 15 residues. The CDR3: CASSPPGTRVNEQYF. CDR3 coding DNA: TGTGCCAGTAGTCCCCCCGGGACTAGAGTAAACGAGCAGTACTTC.

V and J are TRBV6-5 and TRBJ1-4, with unresolved D. The ends were cut back, 10 bases at V and 4 bases at J, with 16 bases in the middle. Germline V gene lookup returns CDR1 MNHEY and CDR2 SVGAGI. The CDR3 is 14 residues long. CDR3 DNA sequence: TGTGCCACCCGCCCCAACCGGTTTAATGAAAAACTGTTTTTT. It specifies CATRPNRFNEKLFF.

V gene TRBV7-9 combines with J gene TRBJ2-2; maybe TRBD2 (6 bases). The CDR3 runs 14 residues. Germline lookup yields CDR1 SEHNR and CDR2 FQNEAQ (reference sequence). The V and J ends lost 3 bases and 5 bases respectively, with 10 bases between them. The CDR3 DNA is TGTGCCAGCAGCTTGGACTACCCTACCGGGGAGCTGTTTTTT. It codes for CASSLDYPTGELFF.

The rearrangement joins TRBV10-3 to TRBJ2-7; 11 nucleotides line up with TRBD2. The CDR3 runs to 14 residues. CDR1 is ENHRY, CDR2 SYGVKD, per germline. V lost 10 bases, J lost 2 bases, and 7 bases stayed unmatched. This CDR3 reads CATAGTSGPYEQYF. The CDR3 nucleotides read TGTGCCACTGCCGGGACTAGCGGACCCTACGAGCAGTACTTC.

This chain joins TRBV25-1 and TRBJ2-7; D gene ambiguous. The germline V gene has CDR1 MGHDK and CDR2 SYGVNS. This CDR3 region has 16 residues. V lost 2 bases and J 0 bases, leaving 14 bases between the germline ends. The DNA for the CDR3 is TGTGCCAGCAGTGAACTCCCTGTAGGGCCCTCCTACGAGCAGTACTTC. This codes for CASSELPVGPSYEQYF.